The T cell receptor (beta chain) under discussion was sequenced for a study of T cells in Graves' hyperthyroidism and ophthalmopathy (dated by TCRdb to the late 2010s). Broadly, across the study: To identify distinguishing TCR V-J signatures, a discovery cohort of around 98 patients was used, comprising some 45 with Graves' ophthalmopathy and around 60 with stable Graves' hyperthyroidism. According to the paper, TCR Vbeta CDR3 sequencing was carried out on roughly 130 peripheral blood samples, which came from around 43 ophthalmopathy, under 85 hyperthyroidism and around 17 progressor patients. The approximately 100 discovery patients were divided at random into training and test sets in a 7:3 ratio. Whether ophthalmopathy could be predicted prospectively was tested in an independent validation cohort made up of approximately 19 hyperthyroidism patients plus 17 patients who later progressed to ophthalmopathy. In addition, the study compared T-cell repertoires in thyroid tissue and in blood from six Graves' hyperthyroidism patients. After sampling, hyperthyroidism patients received methimazole starting at 30 mg daily, and ophthalmopathy patients received high-dose intravenous methylprednisolone. Paper-wide results and their limitations: A 13 V-J signature model separated ophthalmopathy from stable hyperthyroidism, with approximately 87% sensitivity and approximately 81% specificity in cross-validation and 80%/75% in testing. Blood samples also contained most of the expanded thyroid clonotypes (frequency above 0.001), which suggests that blood repertoires may reflect thyroid immune responses. In validation, the model predicted progression to ophthalmopathy with 60% to 71% sensitivity and approximately 78% specificity, a median of 6.5 months before onset. No statistical method was used to set the sample size in advance, and investigators knew the group allocation.

This clonotype was observed a handful of times. The clone's antigen remains unknown. No much larger clone is present one base from it, and per-base qualities are unavailable. The CDR3 covers 12 residues, taking in both the cysteine and the phenylalanine. Of all the DNA, just the CDR3 is kept, 36 bases in frame from base 1. A distance of 0 bases separates the germline ends of V and J, which lose 0 bases and 6 bases respectively. From a lookup of the germline V gene, CDR1 and CDR2 are MGHDK and SYGVNS. Amplification of TCR beta CDR3 regions was carried out from RNA transcripts. The TCR CDR3 was subjected to a first round of RT-PCR using the HTBI primer set and the Qiagen OneStep RT-PCR kit. Libraries were constructed in a second round of multiplex PCR, after which size selection and purification were carried out. The libraries were sequenced on an Illumina HiSeq2000 using paired-end 100 bp reads. The original methods were these. SOAPnuke was used to process the raw data, with reads discarded if the reads contained adapters or uncalled bases, had a mean Phred below 15, or lacked an exact constant-primer or identifier match. COPE v1.2.5 was used to merge high-quality paired reads, and clonotypes were defined as unique nucleotide sequences. Clonotypes were aligned to IMGT TRBV, TRBD and TRBJ reference segments using MiTCR v1.1. The analysis included only V-J combinations with a frequency above 0.0001, which together covered approximately 99% of the repertoires. The TCS score was defined as F50 (clonal expansion) divided by E x V (chaos), with BLOSUM62-based TCRdist calculated between CDR3 peptides within each V-J. Welch's t-statistics and random forest reduced 514 V-J features to 13, which were used in a naive Bayes classifier (R e1071). The Morisita-Horn index was used to measure how similar the thyroid and blood repertoires were. TCRdb reprocessing: public reads trimmed at Q25 with fastp, clones called with MiXCR, in-frame beta chains kept. Here each entry gathers all rows of one CDR3 protein and keeps the most common genes and DNA. TCRdb's processing, not the authors', yielded these V and J calls. A total of 500,000 to 600,000 distinct CDR3 sequences appear in this sample, more than 45% of them only once. The ten largest clones take up over 15% of the sample.

Any patient with an uncontrolled infection, another autoimmune disease, pregnancy or lactation was excluded. Diagnoses relied on clinical symptoms, serum thyroxine and TRAb, thyroid ultrasound and orbital computed tomography. Trizol reagent was used to extract total RNA, and RNA quality was then checked on an Agilent 2100 Bioanalyzer. The chain joins TRBV25-1 to TRBJ1-6, with no reliable assignment of the D segment. Sequences were obtained from peripheral blood or thyroid tissue (not recorded which). The receptor was isolated from an adult woman with Graves' disease, either hyperthyroidism or ophthalmopathy (not recorded which). The nucleotide sequence is TGTGCCAGCAGTGAATATAATTCACCCCTCCACTTT. This codes for CASSEYNSPLHF.